One sample yielded the 27 T cell receptor beta chains listed below, sequenced in a study of T cell responses to AZD1222 COVID-19 vaccine. TCRdb's table, derived via immunoSEQ multiplex PCR, lists solely in-frame clones and lacks some. The sample comprises more than 95,000 clones, about nine tenths of which are singletons, and roughly 7% rests with the top ten. Sequences were derived from peripheral blood, sampled on day 0 of AZD1222 vaccination. The receptors here all came from an adult in good health.

The DNA of the CDR3 is TGCGCCAGCAGCTTGGATGGGGGGATAAATCAGCCCCAGCATTTT. Amino acids: CASSLDGGINQPQHF. J is TRBJ1-5 and V is TRBV5-1; D may be TRBD1 (5 bases). CDR1 is SGHRS, CDR2 YFSETQ, per germline. The CDR3 extends over 15 amino acids. V was trimmed by 0 bases and J by 4 bases, leaving 11 bases between them.

By frequency in the sample, this clone is medium-sized. The V call is TRBV28, the J call TRBJ1-1; 7 nucleotides match TRBD1. The CDR3 is 16 residues long. The V gene's germline CDR1 is MDHEN and CDR2 SYDVKM. V gave up 4 bases and J gave up 0 bases; unmatched junction bases: 8. The CDR3, as DNA: TGTGCCAGCAGTTGGCGACAGGGATCCATGAACACTGAAGCTTTCTTT. It codes for CASSWRQGSMNTEAFF.

The V call is TRBV2, the J call TRBJ2-7; possibly TRBD1 for D (6 bases). The germline gives CDR1 SNHLY, CDR2 FYNNEI. The CDR3 spans 15 residues. V lost 6 bases and J 6 bases, leaving 21 bases between the germline ends. The CDR3 DNA reads as TGTGCCAGCAGCGACCCTGACAGGAGATTGGGCGAGCAGTACTTC. Amino acid sequence: CASSDPDRRLGEQYF.

This sequence joins TRBV18 and TRBJ2-5, with 13 bases identical to TRBD2. The junction had 6 bases not matched to a gene; V was cut back by 2 bases and J by 6 bases. The germline gives CDR1 KGHSH, CDR2 LQKENI. This CDR3 is 16 amino acids long. The CDR3 region is CASSPGLAGADQTQYF. DNA of the CDR3: TGTGCCAGCTCACCAGGACTAGCGGGAGCCGATCAGACCCAGTACTTC.

J is TRBJ1-2 and V is TRBV19; D is perhaps TRBD1 (5 bases). This CDR3 is built from 15 residues. Germline CDR1 is LNHDA and CDR2 is SQIVND (reference sequence). V gave up 3 bases and J gave up 6 bases, with 17 bases separating them. CDR3: CASSIGWGRIDGYTF. CDR3 nucleotides: TGTGCCAGTAGTATCGGTTGGGGGAGGATCGATGGCTACACCTTC.

This clone was seen once. The V and J genes are TRBV24-1 and TRBJ1-5; a weak D match, TRBD1 (6 bases). This CDR3 contains 17 residues. Looked up from germline, CDR1 is KGHDR and CDR2 is SFDVKD. Trimming took 4 bases from V and 3 from J, leaving 18 bases between them. CDR3 DNA sequence: TGTGCCACCAGTGAGGGGCCTTTTGGACAGTTCAATCAGCCCCAGCATTTT. It codes for CATSEGPFGQFNQPQHF.

The J gene is TRBJ2-2, the V gene TRBV18; 9 bases are a match to TRBD2. The CDR3 has 17 amino acids. CDR1 is KGHSH and CDR2 is LQKENI in the germline V gene. The V segment lost 1 base and the J segment 2 bases; nucleotides outside the gene matches: 5. The CDR3 loop is CASSPQSSGTNTGELFF. The CDR3 coding sequence is TGTGCCAGCTCACCACAGTCTAGCGGGACTAACACCGGGGAGCTGTTTTTT.

This clone occurred once. The rearrangement links TRBV28 to TRBJ2-2, with 8 bases matching TRBD2. V was clipped by 5 bases and J by 6 bases; unmatched bases: 8. Germline assignment: CDR1 MDHEN and CDR2 SYDVKM. CDR3 length equals 15 residues. The DNA of the CDR3 is TGTGCCAGCAGTGTGTCCGGGACTAGTTCCGGGGAGCTGTTTTTT. This gives the protein CASSVSGTSSGELFF.

The rearrangement uses TRBV6-5 and TRBJ1-1; 7 bases are shared with TRBD1. The CDR3 is made up of 15 amino acids. Germline assignment: CDR1 MNHEY and CDR2 SVGAGI. V shed 4 bases, J shed 3 bases, and the junction held 8 bases outside the gene matches. The CDR3 here is CASSFQRDRDTEAFF. In nucleotides, the CDR3 is TGTGCCAGCAGTTTCCAAAGGGACAGAGACACTGAAGCTTTCTTT.

This rearrangement joins TRBV7-9 to TRBJ2-7, with 9 bases that match TRBD1. Germline V gene sequence: CDR1 SEHNR, CDR2 FQNEAQ (reference sequence). There are 15 residues in the CDR3. V was clipped by 1 base and J by 1 base; unmatched bases: 2. The CDR3 coding sequence is TGTGCCAGCAGCTTAGGGACAGGGGTTTCCTACGAGCAGTACTTC. Its translation is CASSLGTGVSYEQYF.

This chain links TRBV20-1 with TRBJ2-3; D gene ambiguous. CDR1 is DFQATT, CDR2 SNEGSKA, per germline (reference sequence). V was shortened by 5 bases and J by 14 bases, with 8 bases between the two germline ends. The CDR3 totals 8 residues. Written as DNA, the CDR3 is TGCAGTGCTCTACCCCCGTATTTT. Translated: CSALPPYF.

V and J are TRBV7-9 and TRBJ2-5, with 11 bases identical to TRBD2. CDR3 length: 13 residues. Germline CDR1 and CDR2: SEHNR and FQNEAQ (reference sequence). J gave up 7 bases and V 3 bases, and 1 base lay outside the gene matches. The CDR3, as DNA: TGTGCCAGCAGCTTCCTAGCGGGGGGGACCCAGTACTTC. Its protein product is CASSFLAGGTQYF.

This clone occurred once. The chain employs TRBV10-3 and TRBJ1-1, with D possibly being TRBD1 (6 bases). The CDR3 totals 13 residues. Trimming shortened V by 7 bases and J by 4 bases, and 13 bases separated the two germline ends. Germline values: CDR1 ENHRY, CDR2 SYGVKD. In DNA form, the CDR3 reads TGTGCCATCAAGAACAGGGAGGGCACTGAAGCTTTCTTT. It encodes CAIKNREGTEAFF.

V is TRBV7-2 and J is TRBJ1-1; D gene unclear. V lost 4 bases, J lost 0 bases, and 9 bases lay in between. This CDR3 is 14 amino acids long. Germline-derived CDR1 and CDR2 are SGHTA and FQGNSA. DNA of the CDR3: TGTGCCAGCAGCTCCGAAGTCATGAACACTGAAGCTTTCTTT. It is translated as CASSSEVMNTEAFF. Using reference TRBV7-2 and TRBJ1-1 for the parts outside the CDR3, the full variable domain is GAGVSQSPSNKVTEKGKDVELRCDPISGHTALYWYRQSLGQGLEFLIYFQGNSAPDKSGLPSDRFSAERTGGSVSTLTIQRTQQEDSAVYLCASSSEVMNTEAFFGQGTRLTVV.

CDR3 region: CSASEAGGTQYF. Here the CDR3 DNA reads TGCAGTGCTAGTGAAGCGGGTGGGACCCAGTACTTC. V is TRBV20-1 and J is TRBJ2-5, with D possibly matching TRBD2 (6 bases). This CDR3 has 12 amino acids. The germline V and J ends were trimmed by 3 bases and 7 bases, with 12 bases remaining between them. Germline V gene sequence: CDR1 DFQATT, CDR2 SNEGSKA (reference sequence).

The V gene is TRBV28, the J gene TRBJ2-3; 10 bases are a match to TRBD2. Germline CDR1 is MDHEN and CDR2 is SYDVKM. The length of the CDR3 is 15 residues. With V trimmed by 3 bases and J by 4 bases, 4 bases remained unmatched. CDR3 DNA sequence: TGTGCCAGCAGTTTGCTAGCGGGAGAACCAGATACGCAGTATTTT. Its translation is CASSLLAGEPDTQYF.

This chain uses TRBV3-1 (or the pseudogene TRBV3-2) with TRBJ2-1, with D perhaps matching TRBD1 or TRBD2 (6 bases each). V was shortened by 3 bases and J by 0 bases, with 21 bases between the two germline ends. This CDR3 contains 19 residues. CDR1 and CDR2 from the germline V gene are LGHDT and YNNKEL (reference sequence). The CDR3 protein is CASSQRDGEQGSSYNEQFF. The DNA of the CDR3 is TGTGCCAGCAGCCAGCGGGACGGTGAGCAGGGGAGCTCCTACAATGAGCAGTTCTTC.

The chain has TRBV9 and TRBJ2-3; TRBD2 might be the D (6 bases). The length of the CDR3 is 14 residues. Germline V lookup: CDR1 SGDLS, CDR2 YYNGEE. Trimming pared 2 bases from V and 4 bases from J, leaving 11 bases between. CDR3 in DNA: TGTGCCAGCAGCGTTCTAGCGTTAGCAGATACGCAGTATTTT. Amino acids: CASSVLALADTQYF.

The chain employs TRBV11-2 and TRBJ2-7; D remains ambiguous. CDR1 is SGHAT, CDR2 FQNNGV, per germline. Deletions cut 5 bases from V and 2 bases from J, with 13 bases between. The CDR3 loop spans 14 amino acids. In DNA form, the CDR3 reads TGTGCCAGCAGCATCCACTCCTTCACCTACGAGCAGTACTTC. Translating it yields CASSIHSFTYEQYF.

The V and J genes are TRBV29-1 and TRBJ1-3, with a weak D call TRBD1 (5 bases). Deletions cut 4 bases from V and 10 bases from J, with 14 bases between. In germline, CDR1 is SQVTM, CDR2 ANQGSEA. The CDR3 is 12 residues long. The CDR3 loop reads CSVGDGPGTIYF. The CDR3 region has the DNA TGCAGCGTTGGGGACGGCCCCGGGACCATATATTTT.

This clone was observed many times. V and J are TRBV6-4 and TRBJ2-1, with D possibly TRBD2 on 5 matching bases. CDR3 length: 13 residues. Germline V gene sequence: CDR1 MRHNA, CDR2 SNTAGT. Trimming removed 3 bases from V and 5 bases from J, with 8 bases in between. This chain's CDR3 is CASSDSTNNEQFF. CDR3 in DNA: TGTGCCAGCAGTGATTCGACTAACAATGAGCAGTTCTTC.

This clone was picked up one time. This sequence joins TRBV19 and TRBJ2-5, with 11 nucleotides matching TRBD2. Germline lookup yields CDR1 LNHDA and CDR2 SQIVND (reference sequence). The CDR3 has 14 residues. V shed 8 bases, J shed 3 bases, and the junction held 5 bases outside the gene matches. CDR3 in amino acids: CASSATSGEETQYF. The CDR3 DNA reads TGTGCCAGTTCCGCGACTAGCGGGGAAGAGACCCAGTACTTC.

J is TRBJ2-7 and V is TRBV10-1; the D is unclear. V lost 6 bases and J lost 1, with 13 bases in between. CDR1 and CDR2 from the germline V gene are WNHNN and SYGVQD (reference sequence). This CDR3 is 14 amino acids long. DNA of the CDR3: TGCGCCAGCAGCGGAGAGCCTGGGTCCTACGAGCAGTACTTC. It is translated as CASSGEPGSYEQYF.

V and J are TRBV7-2 and TRBJ2-7; TRBD2 might be the D (6 bases). The CDR3 runs 15 residues. The germline V gene encodes CDR1 SGHTA and CDR2 FQGNSA. V shed 1 base and J shed 0 bases, with 10 bases lying between them. The CDR3 sequence: CASSLEAGPSYEQYF. For the CDR3, the DNA is TGTGCCAGCAGCTTAGAAGCGGGTCCCTCCTACGAGCAGTACTTC.

J is TRBJ1-1 and V is TRBV7-2, with a weak D call TRBD1 (6 bases). This CDR3 comprises 15 residues. Germline assignment: CDR1 SGHTA and CDR2 FQGNSA. V lost 4 bases to trimming and J lost 1 base, with 13 bases between them. The CDR3 sequence: CASSSRTARNTEAFF. For the CDR3, the DNA is TGTGCCAGCAGCTCCCGGACAGCAAGGAACACTGAAGCTTTCTTT.

The chain links TRBV28 to TRBJ1-5, with TRBD1 as a possible D gene (5 bases). In germline, CDR1 is MDHEN, CDR2 SYDVKM. Trimming left V 5 bases short and J 4 bases short, with 18 bases between. The CDR3 is 16 residues long. The CDR3 loop is CASSVSGRIVNQPQHF. For the CDR3, the DNA is TGTGCCAGCAGTGTGTCAGGGAGAATCGTTAATCAGCCCCAGCATTTT.

J is TRBJ2-7 and V is TRBV2; D ambiguous. In germline, CDR1 is SNHLY, CDR2 FYNNEI. The CDR3 is made up of 15 amino acids. With 2 bases removed from V and 6 bases from J, the gap between germline ends came to 17 bases. Here the CDR3 DNA reads TGTGCCAGCAGTGAATTGGCAACGATGAGTAGCGAGCAGTACTTC. Translation: CASSELATMSSEQYF.